This record covers a single TCR beta chain. These data are taken from a study of blood T cells in healthy people across ages. Next came a second PCR, run for roughly 6 to 11 cycles, which used a sample-barcoded 5' primer along with a J-beta primer mix. TCRdb ran MiXCR on the 5' RACE reads and lists one entry per CDR3 protein. The sample yields around 2 million distinct CDR3 sequences, approximately 39% seen once. Trimming stripped 4 bases from V and 3 bases from J, with 16 bases between. CDR1 and CDR2 from the germline V gene are SGDLS and YYNGEE. This CDR3 has 15 residues. The rearrangement links TRBV9 to TRBJ2-5; D uncertain. Sample: blood. This sequence was found in a human donor in good health. CDR3 region: CASSPLWAAKETQYF. CDR3 DNA sequence: TGTGCCAGCAGCCCTCTGTGGGCCGCGAAAGAGACCCAGTACTTC. Drawing the rest from reference TRBV9 and TRBJ2-5, the complete variable domain is DSGVTQTPKHLITATGQRVTLRCSPRSGDLSVYWYQQSLDQGLQFLIQYYNGEERAKGNILERFSAQQFPDLHSELNLSSLELGDSALYFCASSPLWAAKETQYFGPGTRLLVL.